A selection of T cell receptor beta chains follows, all from one sample in a study of T cells in Graves' hyperthyroidism and ophthalmopathy. TCRdb re-called the multiplex PCR reads through MiXCR, storing one row per CDR3 protein. The sample holds around 690,000 distinct CDR3 sequences, about 20% seen once. Sequencing was done on a sample of blood. The receptors shown here come from a man between 25 and 39 years old with Graves' ophthalmopathy. Each CDR3 is given with its conserved first and last residue. A D gene is named only where the DNA matches it firmly. The size of a clone is reported for some rows only, either as once, few or many, or as a class for expanded clones.

TRBJ2-7,TRBV6-1,NA,TRBD1,CASSWPTGSSSYEQYF,TGTGCCAGCAGCTGGCCGACAGGGAGTAGCTCCTACGAGCAGTACTTC
TRBJ1-2,TRBV9,few,TRBD1,CASSVGGQFYGYTF,TGTGCCAGCAGCGTGGGGGGACAGTTCTATGGCTACACCTTC
TRBJ1-5,TRBV19,NA,TRBD1,CASSRQGTQPQHF,TGTGCCAGTAGTCGACAGGGAACTCAGCCCCAGCATTTT
TRBJ1-2,TRBV30,many,NA,CAWSQSGGNTGYGYTF,TGTGCCTGGAGCCAATCGGGTGGGAACACAGGCTATGGCTACACCTTC
TRBJ2-7,TRBV14,few,TRBD2,CASSRLGGARGDEQYF,TGTGCCAGCAGCCGTCTGGGAGGGGCCCGAGGCGACGAGCAGTACTTC
TRBJ2-1,TRBV11-2,many,TRBD2,CASSPPGLAGDNEQFF,TGTGCCAGCAGCCCGCCGGGACTAGCGGGAGACAATGAGCAGTTCTTC
TRBJ1-6,TRBV20-1,NA,TRBD1,CSATLGTGDESPLHF,TGCAGTGCTACTCTAGGCACAGGGGATGAATCACCCCTCCACTTT
TRBJ2-1,TRBV7-9,few,NA,CAGGLGQFF,TGTGCTGGGGGATTGGGGCAGTTCTTC
TRBJ2-7,TRBV27,NA,NA,CASSLSWSGAAEGQYF,TGTGCCAGCAGTTTAAGTTGGTCAGGGGCCGCTGAGGGGCAGTACTTC
TRBJ2-7,TRBV28,NA,TRBD2,CASSLTSSGAHEQYF,TGTGCCAGCAGTTTGACGTCTAGCGGGGCCCACGAGCAGTACTTC
TRBJ2-7,TRBV6-1,few,TRBD1,CASRIKTGGPYEQYF,TGTGCCAGCAGGATCAAGACAGGGGGCCCCTACGAGCAGTACTTC
TRBJ2-5,TRBV18,NA,TRBD2,CASSPRKRGPQETQYF,TGTGCCAGCTCACCGCGGAAGCGGGGCCCTCAAGAGACCCAGTACTTC
TRBJ2-7,TRBV28,NA,TRBD1,CASRLAAGTGKKDEQYF,TGTGCCAGCAGGTTAGCGGCCGGGACAGGGAAGAAGGACGAGCAGTACTTC
TRBJ1-1,TRBV2,many,NA,CASSEGSGMNTEAFF,TGTGCCAGCAGTGAAGGCTCAGGAATGAACACTGAAGCTTTCTTT
TRBJ2-2,TRBV12-3/TRBV12-4,many,NA,CASSFSATNTGELFF,TGTGCCAGCAGTTTTAGCGCTACGAACACCGGGGAGCTGTTTTTT
TRBJ2-1,TRBV5-6,NA,NA,CASSLEPSPVNNEQFF,TGTGCCAGCAGCTTGGAACCCAGCCCTGTCAACAATGAGCAGTTCTTC
TRBJ1-5,TRBV24-1,many,NA,CATTILGRAKLPPDQPQHF,TGTGCCACCACCATCCTGGGGCGGGCCAAACTTCCCCCGGATCAGCCCCAGCATTTT
TRBJ2-1,TRBV3-1,few,TRBD1,CASSPTRDSYNEQFF,TGTGCCAGCAGCCCGACCCGGGACAGCTACAATGAGCAGTTCTTC
TRBJ2-2,TRBV7-8,NA,TRBD2,CASSLVLAGIRPNTGELFF,TGTGCCAGCAGCTTAGTGCTAGCGGGAATCCGGCCGAACACCGGGGAGCTGTTTTTT
TRBJ2-4,TRBV15,few,TRBD1,CATSRDRIAKNIQYF,TGTGCCACCAGCAGGGACAGGATAGCCAAAAACATTCAGTACTTC
TRBJ2-7,TRBV9,few,TRBD2,CASSVGLPGLAGAYEQYF,TGTGCCAGCAGCGTAGGGCTACCGGGACTAGCGGGGGCCTACGAGCAGTACTTC
TRBJ2-1,TRBV6-1,many,NA,CASSYQSGGEQFF,TGTGCCAGCAGTTATCAGTCCGGGGGTGAGCAGTTCTTC